This T cell receptor beta chain was observed in a study of PD-1 blockade in classical Hodgkin lymphoma. Whole-study context: Every 2 weeks, patients got 3 mg/kg intravenous nivolumab. Study outcomes and limitations: Compared with baseline, CD4+ but not CD8+ TCR diversity had risen significantly by C4D1.

Comment on this clone: The antigen is unknown.

The CDR3 runs 12 residues. Trimming pared 1 base from V and 6 bases from J, leaving 7 bases between. Germline CDR1 and CDR2: MGHRA and YSYEKL. There was relapse after autologous stem cell transplantation in every patient, and there was variation in brentuximab vedotin exposure. Assay: immunoSEQ multiplex PCR; the TCRdb copy retains only in-frame clones and omits some. The sample lists 20,000 or so clones; 84% were seen once. Here the sequenced sample was peripheral blood mononuclear cells (PBMCs), taken at baseline. J is TRBJ2-7 and V is TRBV4-1; D is ambiguous. This receptor was obtained from a human donor with classical Hodgkin lymphoma. The CDR3 nucleotides are TGCGCCAGCAGCCAAGTCAACAGCGAGCAGTACTTC. It translates to CASSQVNSEQYF.